This entry lists 8 T cell receptor beta chains sequenced from one sample in a study of T cells in Graves' hyperthyroidism and ophthalmopathy (dated by TCRdb to 2018 to 2020). Preparation of the library involved multiplex PCR. Sequencing used an Illumina HiSeq 2000. Amplification of TCR beta CDR3 regions was carried out from RNA transcripts. The TCR CDR3 was subjected to a first round of RT-PCR using the HTBI primer set and the Qiagen OneStep RT-PCR kit. TCRdb passed the public sequencing reads through fastp at Q25 and MiXCR, retaining productive beta sequences. Merged by CDR3 protein, the rows form single entries marked with the most common genes and DNA. The sample table contains more than 650,000 distinct CDR3 sequences; only one count was recorded for 11% to 15% of them. The top ten clones comprise around 9.6% of the sample. The specimen sequenced was blood. The receptors shown here come from a woman aged 18-30 years with Graves' hyperthyroidism.

This clonotype was recorded at least ten times. The chain combines TRBV15 with TRBJ2-5; D unclear. Germline-derived CDR1 and CDR2 are LNHNV and YYDKDF (reference sequence). V was pared by 0 bases and J by 5 bases, with 10 bases between. The CDR3 is 14 residues long. For the CDR3, the DNA is TGTGCCACCAGCAGAGATCCGTTCAAGGAGACCCAGTACTTC. It yields the protein CATSRDPFKETQYF.

V usage is TRBV2 and J usage is TRBJ2-1, with 12 bases aligning to TRBD2. The V and J ends lost 3 bases and 7 bases, in that order; junction bases with no gene match: 10. CDR1 and CDR2 (germline): SNHLY, FYNNEI. The CDR3 is 17 residues long. In DNA, the CDR3 is TGTGCCAGCAGTGACAGGGCCACAGGACTAGCGGGAAATGAGCAGTTCTTC. Its translation is CASSDRATGLAGNEQFF.

This clonotype was seen repeatedly, ten times or more. V usage is TRBV2 and J usage is TRBJ2-1, with 8 bases fitting TRBD1. Losses at the gene ends were 4 bases for V and 1 base for J; bases not matched to a gene: 6. The CDR3 has 16 residues. From germline, CDR1 is SNHLY and CDR2 FYNNEI. CDR3: CASSAGTGPSYNEQFF. CDR3 in DNA: TGTGCCAGCAGTGCTGGGACAGGCCCGTCCTACAATGAGCAGTTCTTC.

This clonotype was seen ten or more times. The chain recombines TRBV12-3 or TRBV12-4 with TRBJ2-2; 9 nucleotides align to TRBD1. Germline trimming cut 1 base from V and 7 bases from J; bases unmatched to any gene: 4. The CDR3 consists of 15 residues. The CDR3 bases are TGTGCCAGCAGTTTAGGGGACAGGGATAACGGGGAGCTGTTTTTT. Encoded protein: CASSLGDRDNGELFF.

This clonotype has a count of ten or more. This chain connects TRBV10-3 to TRBJ1-5; TRBD1 matches 7 bases. CDR1 and CDR2 from the germline V gene are ENHRY and SYGVKD. Germline trimming cut 2 bases from V and 0 bases from J; bases unmatched to any gene: 4. The CDR3 is 16 residues long. The DNA for the CDR3 is TGTGCCATCAGTGAGAGGGACAGCGATAGCAATCAGCCCCAGCATTTT. It specifies CAISERDSDSNQPQHF.

This clonotype turned up a few times. The chain has TRBV15 and TRBJ1-6; the D gene is possibly TRBD1 (6 bases). CDR1 is LNHNV and CDR2 is YYDKDF in the germline V gene (reference sequence). V was cut by 0 bases and J by 9 bases, with 12 bases left in between. The CDR3 has 15 residues. Here the CDR3 DNA reads TGTGCCACCAGCAGAGATCGAGGGGGTCGTTCACCCCTCCACTTT. The encoded protein is CATSRDRGGRSPLHF.

J is TRBJ2-2 and V is TRBV15, with D possibly being TRBD1 (6 bases). With 2 bases removed from V and 4 bases from J, the gap between germline ends came to 11 bases. The CDR3 is 15 residues long. From germline, CDR1 is LNHNV and CDR2 YYDKDF (reference sequence). This CDR3 is CATSRKLGGTGELFF. DNA of the CDR3: TGTGCCACCAGCAGAAAATTAGGGGGCACCGGGGAGCTGTTTTTT.

The chain has TRBV18 and TRBJ1-5; maybe TRBD1 (5 bases). Germline V gene sequence: CDR1 KGHSH, CDR2 LQKENI. The V gene lost 3 bases and the J gene lost 4 bases, with 13 bases spanning the gap. The CDR3 has 15 amino acids. CDR3 sequence (DNA): TGTGCCAGCTCACCGCGGGACTCATCAAATCAGCCCCAGCATTTT. Amino acids: CASSPRDSSNQPQHF.